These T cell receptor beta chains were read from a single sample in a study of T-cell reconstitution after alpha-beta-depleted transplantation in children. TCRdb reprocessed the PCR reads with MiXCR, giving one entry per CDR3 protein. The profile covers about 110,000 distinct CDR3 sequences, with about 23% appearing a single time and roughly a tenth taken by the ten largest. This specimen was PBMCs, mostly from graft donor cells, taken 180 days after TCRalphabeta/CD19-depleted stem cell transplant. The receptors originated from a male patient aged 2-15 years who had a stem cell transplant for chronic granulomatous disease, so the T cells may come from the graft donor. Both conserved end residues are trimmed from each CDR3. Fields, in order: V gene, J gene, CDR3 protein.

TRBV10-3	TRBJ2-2	AISDQAQGTGELF
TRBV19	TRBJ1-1	ASSIRDQGTGTEAF
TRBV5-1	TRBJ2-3	ASSLDFRGFTDTQY
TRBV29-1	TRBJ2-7	SVEKPSGVAYEQY
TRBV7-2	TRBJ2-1	ASSLVPAGGVEQF
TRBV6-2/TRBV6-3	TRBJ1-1	ASSLGYSTEAF
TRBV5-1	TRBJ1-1	ASSPRAGSTEAF
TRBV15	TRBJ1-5	ATSWTGRYQPQH
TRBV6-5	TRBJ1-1	ASSYTQGRNTEAF
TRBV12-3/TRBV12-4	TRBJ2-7	ASSLARSRGEHEQY
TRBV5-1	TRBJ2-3	ASSLERRVTDTQY
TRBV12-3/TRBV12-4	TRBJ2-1	ASKRTALYEQF
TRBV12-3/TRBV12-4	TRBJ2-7	ASSYSGSHEQY
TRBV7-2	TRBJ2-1	ASRPAGTRSYNEQF
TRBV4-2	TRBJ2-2	ASSHHPVAPGELF
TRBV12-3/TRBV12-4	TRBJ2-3	ASSLWQGMSDTQY
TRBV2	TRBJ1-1	ASSEQGWITEAF
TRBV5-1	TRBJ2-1	ASSPSTRGNEQF
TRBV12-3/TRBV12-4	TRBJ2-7	ASSLGSLEANEQY
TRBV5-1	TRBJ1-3	ASSGDTAGNTIY
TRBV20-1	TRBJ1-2	CAQAPGQAMGGYT
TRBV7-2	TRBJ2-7	ASSTWTGKYEQY
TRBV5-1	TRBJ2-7	ASSSTSTYEQY
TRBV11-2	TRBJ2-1	ASSPRPDNEQF
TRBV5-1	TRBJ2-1	ASSLALASGDNEQF
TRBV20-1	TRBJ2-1	SAAALVYSEQF
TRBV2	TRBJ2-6	ASRRSSSGANVLT
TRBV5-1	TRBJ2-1	ASSHGQGGIRNEQF
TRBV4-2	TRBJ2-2	ASSQDRLAGAANTGELF
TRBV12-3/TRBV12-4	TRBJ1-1	ASSAGPNTEAF
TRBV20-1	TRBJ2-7	SARGTGKLNEQY
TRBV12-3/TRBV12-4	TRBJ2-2	ASSLLGGGRQYRAGELF
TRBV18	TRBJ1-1	ASSAGVGTEAF
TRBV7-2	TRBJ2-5	ASTLGETQY
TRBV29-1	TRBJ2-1	SVAKGLVNYNEQF
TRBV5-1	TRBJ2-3	ASSLTIPSTDTQY
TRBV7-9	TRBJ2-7	ASSLFGGYEQY
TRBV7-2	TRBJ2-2	ASSLVGQARTGELF
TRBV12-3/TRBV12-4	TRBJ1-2	ASSRSGQPYGYT
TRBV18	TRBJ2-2	ASSTLAPKTGELF